The rows below give T cell receptor beta chains drawn from one sample of a study of cytomegalovirus exposure and HLA in healthy donors. Using immunoSEQ multiplex PCR, the repertoire was profiled, and TCRdb retains in-frame clones only, with some absent. The table records 100,000 to 150,000 clones, more than 60% of them present only once. The sample consisted of PBMCs. The receptors shown here come from a woman aged 18 to 35 in good health and CMV-seronegative. Both conserved end residues are part of each CDR3. D genes are given only for firm matches. Rows may omit the clone size; those that give it use once, few, many or a size class.

clone_size,v_call,d_call,j_call,cdr3_nt,cdr3_aa
NA,TRBV29-1,NA,TRBJ1-2,TGCAGCATAGGACAGCTCTATGGCTACACCTTC,CSIGQLYGYTF
NA,TRBV28,NA,TRBJ1-1,TGTGCCAGCAGTCCCTCAGGAGGGGCTCTGAACACTGAAGCTTTCTTT,CASSPSGGALNTEAFF
NA,TRBV2,NA,TRBJ1-2,TGTGCCAGCAGTGTTTCCGGGAGGGTTAACTATGGCTACACCTTC,CASSVSGRVNYGYTF
NA,TRBV2,TRBD2,TRBJ2-7,TGTGCCAGCAGTGATGGCGGGAGGCAGATCGACGAGCAGTACTTC,CASSDGGRQIDEQYF
NA,TRBV25-1,NA,TRBJ2-3,TGTGCCAGCAATCGGGGAACAGATACGCAGTATTTT,CASNRGTDTQYF
few,TRBV6-1,NA,TRBJ1-2,TGTGCCAGCAGTGAAGGGGTGGGCTCTGGCTACACCTTC,CASSEGVGSGYTF
NA,TRBV10-1,TRBD2,TRBJ2-1,TGCGCCAGCAGTGAACCAGCGGGAGGGCAAAATGAGCAGTTCTTC,CASSEPAGGQNEQFF
NA,TRBV18,NA,TRBJ2-1,TGTGCCAGCTCACCACGACTAGAAAACTACGAGCAGTTCTTC,CASSPRLENYEQFF
NA,TRBV18,NA,TRBJ2-2,TGTGCCAGCTCACCAGGAGGGATCACCGGGGAGCTGTTTTTT,CASSPGGITGELFF
NA,TRBV5-1,NA,TRBJ1-4,TGCGCCAGCAGCTTGGGACAGGATAATGAAAAACTGTTTTTT,CASSLGQDNEKLFF
NA,TRBV9,TRBD1,TRBJ2-1,TGTGCCAGCAGCGTCGACAGGGTGACCTACAATGAGCAGTTCTTC,CASSVDRVTYNEQFF
NA,TRBV29-1,NA,TRBJ2-1,TGCAGCGTCGTGTGGCAGGCCCGACACAATGAGCAGTTCTTC,CSVVWQARHNEQFF
NA,TRBV2,NA,TRBJ2-7,TGTGCCAGCAGTGATGTACAGGTGTCCTACGAGCAGTACTTC,CASSDVQVSYEQYF
NA,TRBV30,NA,TRBJ1-1,TGTGCCTGGAGAGAGGGGAGGGAAGCTTTCTTT,CAWREGREAFF
NA,TRBV6-6,TRBD1,TRBJ1-2,TGTGCCAGCAGTCTCGGGACAGGGGCTGGCTACACCTTC,CASSLGTGAGYTF
once,TRBV5-1,TRBD2,TRBJ2-5,TGCGCCAGCAGCTTGGCAGCGGGAAGGGAAGAGACCCAGTACTTC,CASSLAAGREETQYF
NA,TRBV7-2,TRBD2,TRBJ2-5,TGTGCCAGCAGCATACAAGCGGGAGGCGAGGAGACCCAGTACTTC,CASSIQAGGEETQYF
NA,TRBV19,NA,TRBJ2-1,TGTGCCAGTAGTTTACGACAGGAGAGTCTCAATGAGCAGTTCTTC,CASSLRQESLNEQFF
NA,TRBV4-1,TRBD1,TRBJ2-3,TGCGCCAGCAGCGACAGGGTGGGTTTTGTCGGGACAGATACGCAGTATTTT,CASSDRVGFVGTDTQYF
NA,TRBV10-3,TRBD2,TRBJ2-1,TGTGCCATGTCACCGGGACTAGTCTTTCTGGAGCAGTTCTTC,CAMSPGLVFLEQFF
NA,TRBV6-1,TRBD1,TRBJ2-7,TGTGCCAGCAAGCTGGGACAGGGGATCATCGAGCAGTACTTC,CASKLGQGIIEQYF
NA,TRBV5-6,NA,TRBJ2-1,TGTGCCAGCAGTCCCGGCCGGGATGAGCAGTTCTTC,CASSPGRDEQFF
once,TRBV5-6,TRBD1,TRBJ1-2,TGTGCCAGCAGCCGAGACAGGGCTGGCTACACCTTC,CASSRDRAGYTF
NA,TRBV2,NA,TRBJ2-1,TGTGCCGCGGGTACCGGGACTCGTCACAATGAGCAGTTCTTC,CAAGTGTRHNEQFF
NA,TRBV19,TRBD2,TRBJ2-1,TGTGCCAGTAGTATCTTAGCGGGAGGGTCTTACAATGAGCAGTTCTTC,CASSILAGGSYNEQFF
NA,TRBV5-4,NA,TRBJ1-1,TGTGCCAGCAGCTTGAACGGGTATGAAGCTTTCTTT,CASSLNGYEAFF
NA,TRBV30,TRBD2,TRBJ2-2,TGTGCCTGGAGGGGACTAGCGGGACACGGGGAGCTGTTTTTT,CAWRGLAGHGELFF
NA,TRBV7-6,TRBD1,TRBJ2-7,TGTGCCAGCAGCTGGGGGACAGGGAACGACGAGCAGTACTTC,CASSWGTGNDEQYF
NA,TRBV27,TRBD1,TRBJ1-5,TGTGCCAGCAGATTAACGGGACAGTTTTATAGCAATCAGCCCCAGCATTTT,CASRLTGQFYSNQPQHF
NA,TRBV9,NA,TRBJ2-7,TGTGCCAGCAGCCCCCGGACAGAGCCCTACGAGCAGTACTTC,CASSPRTEPYEQYF
NA,TRBV12-5,NA,TRBJ1-5,TGTGCTAGTGGTTTGGCCCACAATCAGCCCCAGCATTTT,CASGLAHNQPQHF
NA,TRBV6-5,NA,TRBJ2-5,TGTGCCAGCAGTTGGACAGTCCAAGAGACCCAGTACTTC,CASSWTVQETQYF
NA,TRBV27,NA,TRBJ2-7,TGTGCCAGCAGGTTTTCTAACGAGCAGTACTTC,CASRFSNEQYF
NA,TRBV25-1,TRBD2,TRBJ2-7,TGTGCCAGCAGTGACAGTTTGACTAGCGGGAGATATGAGCAGTACTTC,CASSDSLTSGRYEQYF
NA,TRBV5-6,TRBD2,TRBJ2-7,TGTGCCAGCAGCTGGGGACTAGCGGGAGAGGGCGACGAGCAGTACTTC,CASSWGLAGEGDEQYF
many,TRBV5-1,TRBD1,TRBJ1-1,TGCGCCAGCAGCCCAGACAGGGGAAGCACTGAAGCTTTCTTT,CASSPDRGSTEAFF
NA,TRBV15,TRBD2,TRBJ2-5,TGTGCCACCAGATACAGCGGGATGGGTCAAGAGACCCAGTACTTC,CATRYSGMGQETQYF
NA,TRBV7-8,NA,TRBJ1-2,TGTGCCAGCAGCTTAGAAGTCGCGCCTATACGTACGGAGTATGGCTACACCTTC,CASSLEVAPIRTEYGYTF
NA,TRBV10-3,TRBD1,TRBJ2-3,TGTGCCATCAGTGGATTTAGGACAGGGGCTCCTAAGGGCACAGATACGCAGTATTTT,CAISGFRTGAPKGTDTQYF
NA,TRBV27,NA,TRBJ1-1,TGTGCCAGCAGTATAGACAGGAGTCTTCTTGAAGCTTTCTTT,CASSIDRSLLEAFF
NA,TRBV12-5,TRBD2,TRBJ2-5,TGTGCTAGTGGTTTGGTACAAGGACTAGCGGTTAAGGAGACCCAGTACTTC,CASGLVQGLAVKETQYF
NA,TRBV30,NA,TRBJ1-5,TGTGCCTGGGATGGAGGAGCTAGCAATCAGCCCCAGCATTTT,CAWDGGASNQPQHF
few,TRBV30,TRBD2,TRBJ2-1,TGTGCCTGGGGACTAGCGGTGGTAGAGCAGTTCTTC,CAWGLAVVEQFF
once,TRBV7-9,TRBD2,TRBJ2-1,TGTGCCAGCAGCTTAGTAGCGGGAGGGGATTACTACAATGAGCAGTTCTTC,CASSLVAGGDYYNEQFF
once,TRBV6-5,NA,TRBJ1-1,TGTGCCAGCACTAATTCCGGGGGAGTCACTGAAGCTTTCTTT,CASTNSGGVTEAFF
NA,TRBV30,NA,TRBJ2-3,TGTGCCTGGGCGGCCCTCATCACAGATACGCAGTATTTT,CAWAALITDTQYF